This T cell receptor (beta chain) was recorded in a study of cytomegalovirus exposure and HLA in healthy donors. Findings and limits, study-wide: The study assumed roughly uniform donor sequencing depth for presence/absence analyses.

Vbeta (60) and Jbeta (13) primers were used in the PCR. Libraries were prepared by immunoSEQ multiplex PCR; TCRdb keeps only in-frame clonotypes and omits some of them. The specimen's table records roughly 100,000 clones. Remarks on this clone: The antigen is unknown.

V was pared by 4 bases and J by 1 base, with 3 bases of the junction left unmatched. This CDR3 has 15 amino acids. CDR1 and CDR2 from the germline V gene are SGHAT and FQNNGV. Sequencing was performed on PBMCs. This chain joins TRBV11-2 and TRBJ2-3, with TRBD1 identical over 9 bases. The source is a man in his forties or fifties in good health and CMV-seronegative. CDR3 protein: CASSWRDRGTDTQYF. The DNA for the CDR3 is TGTGCCAGCAGCTGGCGGGACAGGGGCACAGATACGCAGTATTTT.